This T cell receptor beta chain stems from a study of T cell responses to AZD1222 COVID-19 vaccine. The study, taken as a whole, reports: Targets within unmutated variant regions were reportedly found for nearly half of spike-specific TCRs. Of the AZD1222 recipients, only 5 to 7 were seropositive at baseline. There were mostly white British donors and more females than males, and clonal diversity was possibly underestimated. Spike-specific TCR breadth and depth both grew after two AZD1222 doses.

Data came from immunoSEQ multiplex PCR; TCRdb stores just in-frame clones and leaves some out. This sample's table has over 140,000 clones. On this clone itself: Its antigen remains unknown.

The TCR sequence derives from an adult in good health. Specimen: peripheral blood.

CDR3 region: CATSGTGTNYGYTF. The DNA for the CDR3 is TGTGCCACTTCCGGGACAGGGACTAACTATGGCTACACCTTC. V is TRBV24-1 and J is TRBJ1-2, with 9 bases that match TRBD1. The CDR3 totals 14 residues. V trimming: 10 bases; J trimming: 0 bases; junction bases outside the gene matches: 5. CDR1 is KGHDR and CDR2 is SFDVKD in the germline V gene.